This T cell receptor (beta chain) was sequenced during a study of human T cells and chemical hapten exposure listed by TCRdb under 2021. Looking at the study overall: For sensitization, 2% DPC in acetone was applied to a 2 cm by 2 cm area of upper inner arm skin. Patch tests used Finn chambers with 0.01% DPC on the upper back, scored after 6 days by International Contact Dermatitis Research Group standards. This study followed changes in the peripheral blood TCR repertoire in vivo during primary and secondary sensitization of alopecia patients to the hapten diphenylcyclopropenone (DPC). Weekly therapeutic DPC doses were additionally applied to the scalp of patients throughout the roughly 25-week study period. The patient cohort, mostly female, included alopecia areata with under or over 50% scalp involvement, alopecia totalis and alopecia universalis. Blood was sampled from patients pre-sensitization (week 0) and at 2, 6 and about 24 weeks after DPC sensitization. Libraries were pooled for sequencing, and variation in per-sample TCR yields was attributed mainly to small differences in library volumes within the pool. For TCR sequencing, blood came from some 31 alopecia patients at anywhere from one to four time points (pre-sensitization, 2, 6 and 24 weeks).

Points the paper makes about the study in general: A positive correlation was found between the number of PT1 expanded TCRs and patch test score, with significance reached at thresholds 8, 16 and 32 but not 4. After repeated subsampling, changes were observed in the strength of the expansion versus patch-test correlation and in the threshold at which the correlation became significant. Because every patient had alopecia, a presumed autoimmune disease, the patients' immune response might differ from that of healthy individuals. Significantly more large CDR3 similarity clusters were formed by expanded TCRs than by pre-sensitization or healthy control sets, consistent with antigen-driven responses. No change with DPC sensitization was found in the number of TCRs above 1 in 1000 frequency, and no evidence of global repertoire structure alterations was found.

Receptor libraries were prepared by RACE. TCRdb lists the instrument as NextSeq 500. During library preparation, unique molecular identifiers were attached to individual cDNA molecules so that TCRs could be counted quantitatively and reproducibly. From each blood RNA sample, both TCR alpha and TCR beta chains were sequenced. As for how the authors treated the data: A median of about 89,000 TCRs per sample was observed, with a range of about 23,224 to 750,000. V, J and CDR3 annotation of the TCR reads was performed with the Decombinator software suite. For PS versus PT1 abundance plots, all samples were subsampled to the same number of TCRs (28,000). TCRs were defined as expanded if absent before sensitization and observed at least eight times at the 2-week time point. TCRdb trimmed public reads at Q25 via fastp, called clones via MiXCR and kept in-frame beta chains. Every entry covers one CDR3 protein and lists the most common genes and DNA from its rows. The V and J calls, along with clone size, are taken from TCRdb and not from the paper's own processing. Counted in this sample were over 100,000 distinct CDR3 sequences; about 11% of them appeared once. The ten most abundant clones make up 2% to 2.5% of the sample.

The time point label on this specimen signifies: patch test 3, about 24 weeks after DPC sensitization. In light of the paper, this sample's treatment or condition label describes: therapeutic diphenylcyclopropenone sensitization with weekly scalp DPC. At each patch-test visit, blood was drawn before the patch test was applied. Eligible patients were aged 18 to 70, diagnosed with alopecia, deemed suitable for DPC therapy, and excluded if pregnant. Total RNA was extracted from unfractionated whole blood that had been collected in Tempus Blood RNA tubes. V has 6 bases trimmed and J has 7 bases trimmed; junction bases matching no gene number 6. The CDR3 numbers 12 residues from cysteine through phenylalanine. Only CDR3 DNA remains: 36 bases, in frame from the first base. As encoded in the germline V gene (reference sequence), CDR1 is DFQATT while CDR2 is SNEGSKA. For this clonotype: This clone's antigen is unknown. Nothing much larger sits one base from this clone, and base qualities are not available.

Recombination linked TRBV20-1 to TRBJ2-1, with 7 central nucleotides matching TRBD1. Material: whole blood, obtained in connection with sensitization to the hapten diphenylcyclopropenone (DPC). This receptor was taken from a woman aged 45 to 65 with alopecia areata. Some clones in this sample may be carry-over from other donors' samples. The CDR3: CSADRELNEQFF. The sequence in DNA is TGCAGTGCCGACAGGGAATTAAATGAGCAGTTCTTC.